This TCR beta chain was captured in a study of regulatory T cells in long-lasting Graves disease. Time point defined: persistent/refractory GD, antithyroid drugs over 5 years with positive TRAb. PBMC RNA served as the TCR library source. The germline V gene has CDR1 SGHNT and CDR2 YYREEE (reference sequence). The CDR3 sequence is 12 residues long. Trimming cost V 4 bases and J 9 bases; bases outside gene matches: 6. Researchers made TCR beta libraries by using iRepertoire HTBI primers and running Arm-PCR on CDR3 regions. TCRdb re-analysed the multiplex PCR reads in MiXCR, keeping a single row per CDR3 protein. The profile shows fewer than 400,000 distinct CDR3 sequences, around 20% of them singletons.

This sequence originates from a female donor with Graves disease. The V gene is TRBV5-4, the J gene TRBJ2-7; 8 nucleotides line up with TRBD1. Here the sequenced sample was peripheral blood mononuclear cells (PBMCs), taken when the disease was refractory, from a patient treated with antithyroid drugs. The CDR3 here is CASSLDRVGQYF. CDR3 bases: TGTGCCAGCAGCCTGGACAGGGTCGGGCAGTACTTC.